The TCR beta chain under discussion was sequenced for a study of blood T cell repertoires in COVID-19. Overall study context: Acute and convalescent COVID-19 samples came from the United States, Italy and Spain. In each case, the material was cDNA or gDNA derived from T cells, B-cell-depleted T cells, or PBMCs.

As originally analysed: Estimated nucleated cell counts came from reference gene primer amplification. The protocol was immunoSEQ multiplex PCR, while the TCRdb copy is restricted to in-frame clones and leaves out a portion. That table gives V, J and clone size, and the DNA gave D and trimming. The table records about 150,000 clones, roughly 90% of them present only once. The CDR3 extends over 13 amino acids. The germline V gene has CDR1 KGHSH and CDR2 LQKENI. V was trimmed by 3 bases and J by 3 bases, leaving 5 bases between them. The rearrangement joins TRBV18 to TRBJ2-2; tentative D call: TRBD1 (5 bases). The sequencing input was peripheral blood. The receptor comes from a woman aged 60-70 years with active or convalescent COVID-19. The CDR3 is CASSPRDTGELFF. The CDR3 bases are TGTGCCAGCTCACCCAGGGACACCGGGGAGCTGTTTTTT.